This T cell receptor (beta chain) was observed in a study of blood T cell repertoires in COVID-19. Across the whole study: Specimens from acute and convalescent COVID-19 originated in the United States, Italy and Spain. PBMCs, B-cell-depleted T cells, or T cells provided the cDNA or gDNA that made up the material.

Per germline, CDR1 SGHTA and CDR2 FQGNSA. Trimming removed 3 bases at V and 1 base at J, with 15 bases between. The CDR3 sequence is 16 residues long. Original processing methods: Estimates of nucleated cell counts were drawn from the amplification of reference gene primers. Sequenced by immunoSEQ multiplex PCR; TCRdb stores in-frame clones only, minus some. Clone size and the V and J calls come from that table; the DNA yielded D and trimming. This repertoire shows fewer than 20,000 clones, around nine tenths found once; its top ten account for less than 3.5%. The chain has TRBV7-2 and TRBJ1-2; D gene uncertain. The sample was peripheral blood. This clonotype was obtained from a human donor in a cohort sampled during active COVID-19. In DNA form, the CDR3 reads TGTGCCAGCAGCTTGGATTTAGCGGGGATTAACTATGGCTACACCTTC. This sequence encodes CASSLDLAGINYGYTF. Full variable domain (missing parts from reference TRBV7-2 and TRBJ1-2): GAGVSQSPSNKVTEKGKDVELRCDPISGHTALYWYRQSLGQGLEFLIYFQGNSAPDKSGLPSDRFSAERTGGSVSTLTIQRTQQEDSAVYLCASSLDLAGINYGYTFGSGTRLTVV.